Sequencing of this T cell receptor (beta chain) was carried out in a study of PD-1 blockade in classical Hodgkin lymphoma (dated by TCRdb to 2020 to 2022). At the level of the whole study: Nivolumab dosing was 3 mg/kg intravenously every 2 weeks, continuing until either disease progression or unacceptable toxicity. The study used TCR beta sequencing and CyTOF to define a peripheral blood immune signature of response to PD-1 blockade in classical Hodgkin lymphoma.

Study-level results and caveats: Baseline TCR diversity was reported to be lower in newly diagnosed patients than in healthy donors, and even lower in relapsed/refractory patients. By C4D1, a significant rise was seen in CD4+ TCR diversity but not in CD8+ TCR diversity (p=0.0027 vs p=0.16), and the rise was most apparent among complete responders (p=0.02). Lower diversity was seen in patients whose nivolumab began less than 1 year after ASCT, and these patients were left out of later analyses so that immune reconstitution would not confound the results. The study was restricted to a single clinical trial cohort, and the causes of repertoire differences, possibly disease activity or prior therapy, were left undefined. Among trial patients, those achieving complete response had baseline diversity similar to that of newly diagnosed patients, while diversity was significantly lower in partial responders and progressors.

As regards this clone: Its binding antigen is unknown. No per-base quality is available; no much larger clone lies one base away.

The CDR3 runs 16 amino acids, cysteine and phenylalanine included. Only the CDR3 DNA stays, 48 bases, in frame from base 1. CDR1 and CDR2, looked up from the germline V gene, are SGHRS and YFSETQ. The V and J ends are trimmed by 0 bases and 0 bases, leaving 12 bases between them. In the paper's terms, the time point label means: cycle 4 day 1 (C4D1), after 6 weeks of nivolumab. All trial patients had relapsed after autologous stem cell transplantation, with cohorts A, B and C differing in prior brentuximab vedotin exposure. A total of approximately 51 patients with relapsed/refractory classical Hodgkin lymphoma made up the trial cohort, and each patient's best overall response was complete response, partial response or progressive disease. Single-agent nivolumab was administered to trial patients in the multi-cohort phase II CheckMate 205 trial. An independent review committee assessed best overall response by applying the 2007 International Working Group response criteria. Trial PBMCs were obtained immediately prior to nivolumab initiation (C1D1) and on therapy at cycle 2 day 1 and cycle 4 day 1. After peripheral blood was drawn into 8 mL Vacutainer Cell Preparation Tubes, PBMCs were isolated by centrifugation and then cryopreserved.

Genomic DNA was isolated using the Qiagen DNeasy kit from unsorted PBMCs as well as from negatively selected CD4+ and CD8+ fractions. TCR beta CDR3 regions were amplified by immunoSEQ multiplex PCR using primers annealing to V and J segments. A synthetic immune receptor repertoire was used to minimize amplification bias, and remaining bias was computationally removed after sequencing. The original methods were these. Custom Python scripts were used to quantify repertoire diversity as the Shannon entropy index. Unsorted, CD4+ and CD8+ repertoires were analyzed separately, except in combined analyses where CD4+ and CD8+ sequences were merged in silico. A clone counted as expanded when the clone's frequency after treatment rose at least 2-fold relative to C1D1, and clones undetected at baseline were given a pseudocount of 0.5. Singleton clones were defined as clones with 0 or 1 copy at C1D1, and non-singleton clones were defined as clones with 2 or more copies. Clones expanded in unsorted samples were assigned a CD4+, CD8+ or unknown annotation through matching of protein sequences in sorted samples from the same patient. Wilcoxon tests on paired samples were used to test diversity changes from C1D1 to C4D1. Not all clones reach the TCRdb copy of this immuneACCESS table, which keeps in-frame sequences only. Checked studies attribute under half of the gap to unresolved V genes and leave the rest unexplained. The V and J calls and clone size were taken over from that table, and D and trimming were inferred from the DNA. Recorded for this sample are about 20,000 clones; around three quarters of them occurred a single time. More than 35% of the sample lies in the top ten.

This receptor was obtained from a human donor with classical Hodgkin lymphoma. The sequencing used peripheral blood mononuclear cells (PBMCs), collected before the fourth cycle of nivolumab. The rearrangement joined TRBV5-1 to TRBJ1-1, with a weak D call of TRBD1 (5 bases match). The base sequence is TGCGCCAGCAGCTTGGGGGTGGGGCAGCTGAACACTGAAGCTTTCTTT. This codes for CASSLGVGQLNTEAFF.